Described below is a single TCR beta chain sequence and its context. This entry belongs to a study of blood T cell repertoires in COVID-19. The wider study: From the United States, Italy and Spain came samples of acute and convalescent COVID-19.

In the original workflow: Reference gene primer amplification gave nucleated cell count estimates. TCRdb keeps only in-frame clones here, not all; method: immunoSEQ multiplex PCR. V, J and clone size reflect that table, while D and trimming were determined from the DNA. The table has roughly 60,000 clones, approximately 80% seen once. The germline gives CDR1 SGHTA, CDR2 FQGNSA. The CDR3 has 17 amino acids. V gave up 0 bases and J gave up 9 bases; unmatched junction bases: 11. Sequencing used peripheral blood. This chain connects TRBV7-2 to TRBJ1-6; 7 bases align to TRBD1. This TCR was sampled from an elderly man with acute or convalescent COVID-19. Written as DNA, the CDR3 is TGTGCCAGCAGCTTAGCGGAGGGGGCTGTTAAGGTTTCACCCCTCCACTTT. Its translation: CASSLAEGAVKVSPLHF.